The T cell receptor (beta chain) described here comes from a study of T cells after yellow fever vaccination. CDR1 and CDR2 from the germline V gene are SGHVS and FQNEAQ. The length of the CDR3 is 16 residues. Trimming removed 4 bases from V and 2 bases from J; junction bases left unmatched: 9. MiXCR, applied by TCRdb to the 5' RACE reads, yields one record per CDR3 protein. The table has just under 600,000 distinct CDR3 sequences, roughly 13% seen once; the top ten hold 11% to 15%. Whole-study findings and limits: Post-booster repertoires again held most primary-vaccination clones (around 95% CD4, just under 90% CD8). Weaker overall, the secondary response nonetheless peaked faster (day 5 versus 15). Abundant clonotypes from the bulk population could have been carried over as contaminants into FACS-sorted repertoires. Only a small proportion of the clonotypes turned up in both the CD4 and the CD8 compartments, likely arising from convergent recombination.

In this sample, this clonotype turned up a few times. What it recognizes is unknown. This receptor was identified in a man aged 30 to 45 who received the YFV17D yellow fever vaccine. The sequencing here drew on PBMCs, taken on the day of the yellow fever booster vaccination. The chain links TRBV7-8 to TRBJ2-3; the match to TRBD1 covers 7 bases. The CDR3 DNA follows: TGTGCCAGCAGCTACGGACAGGAAAATCCCACAGATACGCAGTATTTT. Its translation is CASSYGQENPTDTQYF.